The 5 T cell receptor beta chains given below trace back to one sample, sequenced in a study of blood T cell repertoires in COVID-19. Profiling relied on immunoSEQ multiplex PCR, and the TCRdb table lists in-frame clones only, not all of them. The top ten hold under 20% of the sample, which has tens of thousands of clones, around 83% seen once. The sample taken for sequencing was peripheral blood. Receptors were obtained from a human donor in a cohort sampled during active COVID-19.

V is TRBV30 and J is TRBJ2-3; TRBD1 is a possible D gene (5 bases). Germline V gene data show CDR1 as GTSNPN and CDR2 as SVGIG (reference sequence). The V end lost 0 bases, the J end lost 4 bases, and 11 bases lay between the germline ends. The CDR3 extends over 14 amino acids. CDR3 sequence: CAWSVDSRADTQYF. In DNA form, the CDR3 reads TGTGCCTGGAGTGTAGACAGTCGGGCAGATACGCAGTATTTT. The full variable domain, in which reference TRBV30 and TRBJ2-3 provide the parts outside the CDR3, is SQTIHQWPATLVQPVGSPLSLECTVEGTSNPNLYWYRQAAGRGLQLLFYSVGIGQISSEVPQNLSASRPQDRQFILSSKKLLLSDSGFYLCAWSVDSRADTQYFGPGTRLTVL.

The chain employs TRBV11-3 and TRBJ2-2; TRBD2 matches at 9 bases. The V gene end was trimmed by 4 bases and the J gene end by 0 bases; junction bases not matched to a gene: 3. The CDR3 sequence is 16 residues long. The V gene's germline CDR1 is SGHNT and CDR2 YENEEA. In nucleotides, the CDR3 is TGTGCCAGCAGCTCTAAGCGGGGGGCGAACACCGGGGAGCTGTTTTTT. Its translation is CASSSKRGANTGELFF. Looking up the rest from reference TRBV11-3 and TRBJ2-2 gives the full variable domain: EAGVVQSPRYKIIEKKQPVAFWCNPISGHNTLYWYLQNLGQGPELLIRYENEEAVDDSQLPKDRFSAERLKGVDSTLKIQPAELGDSAVYLCASSSKRGANTGELFFGEGSRLTVL.

This clone was seen a single time. CDR3 DNA: TGTGCCAGCAGCTTAGAAGGGAGCACTGAAGCTTTCTTT. It encodes CASSLEGSTEAFF. V and J are TRBV5-4 and TRBJ1-1; D gene unclear. CDR1 SGHNT and CDR2 YYREEE come from the germline V gene (reference sequence). This CDR3 is 13 amino acids long. Trimming pared 2 bases from V and 4 bases from J, leaving 9 bases between. The variable domain in full, completed from reference TRBV5-4 and TRBJ1-1, reads ETGVTQSPTHLIKTRGQQVTLRCSSQSGHNTVSWYQQALGQGPQFIFQYYREEENGRGNFPPRFSGLQFPNYSSELNVNALELDDSALYLCASSLEGSTEAFFGQGTRLTVV.

This rearrangement joins TRBV19 to TRBJ2-3; 13 nucleotides line up with TRBD2. The CDR3 sequence is 18 residues long. J gave up 2 bases and V 1 base, and 6 bases lay outside the gene matches. Germline V gene sequence: CDR1 LNHDA, CDR2 SQIVND (reference sequence). CDR3 sequence: CASSIGSLAGGHTDTQYF. CDR3 bases: TGTGCCAGTAGTATAGGGTCACTAGCGGGGGGGCACACAGATACGCAGTATTTT.

This chain joins TRBV11-3 and TRBJ2-1; tentative D call: TRBD1 (5 bases). This CDR3 has 14 amino acids. Germline V gene data show CDR1 as SGHNT and CDR2 as YENEEA. Trimming took 1 base from V and 4 from J, leaving 8 bases between them. The CDR3 sequence is CASSLGQIYNEQFF. CDR3 in DNA: TGTGCCAGCAGCTTAGGACAGATTTACAATGAGCAGTTCTTC.